The 28 T cell receptor beta chains reported below all come from one sample, sequenced in a study of T cells in pancreatic ductal adenocarcinoma. Surgery without prior neoadjuvant therapy was the treatment of the selected pancreatic ductal adenocarcinoma patients. Sequencing was performed with immunoSEQ multiplex PCR; in TCRdb, only in-frame clones are kept and a portion is missing. The table includes over 100,000 clones, roughly 96% detected once. The sequencing sample was made of PBMCs. These receptors were taken from a human donor with pancreatic ductal adenocarcinoma.

V and J are TRBV30 and TRBJ2-7, with TRBD2 matching 12 bases. Germline values: CDR1 GTSNPN, CDR2 SVGIG (reference sequence). The CDR3 is 15 amino acids. V shed 3 bases and J 2 bases; nucleotides not matched to a gene: 5. CDR3 in amino acids: CAWRGTSGLPYEQYF. CDR3 nucleotides: TGTGCCTGGAGAGGGACTAGCGGGCTTCCCTACGAGCAGTACTTC.

The V and J genes are TRBV28 and TRBJ2-1; 11 bases agree with TRBD2. The germline V gene has CDR1 MDHEN and CDR2 SYDVKM. The CDR3 has 16 amino acids. V shed 2 bases and J 2 bases; nucleotides not matched to a gene: 2. The CDR3: CASSLGTSGAYNEQFF. CDR3 sequence (DNA): TGTGCCAGCAGTTTAGGGACTAGCGGAGCCTACAATGAGCAGTTCTTC.

The V call is TRBV6-6, the J call TRBJ2-5; no firm D call. Germline CDR1 reads MNHNY; CDR2 reads SVGAGI (reference sequence). The length of the CDR3 is 15 residues. Trimming shortened V by 2 bases and J by 13 bases, and 23 bases separated the two germline ends. This chain's CDR3 is CASSYQRLLKEYTYF. Here the CDR3 DNA reads TGTGCCAGCAGTTACCAGAGACTGTTGAAGGAGTACACGTACTTC.

The chain uses TRBV9 and TRBJ2-2, with D unresolved. The CDR3 totals 14 residues. Trimming took 0 bases from V and 2 from J, leaving 5 bases between them. Per the germline V gene, CDR1 is SGDLS and CDR2 is YYNGEE. The CDR3 loop is CASSVAHNTGELFF. DNA for the CDR3: TGTGCCAGCAGCGTAGCCCATAACACCGGGGAGCTGTTTTTT.

This clone appeared a few times. This chain joins TRBV10-3 and TRBJ2-7; D possibly corresponds to TRBD2 (5 bases). The V gene lost 0 bases and the J gene lost 2 bases, with 8 bases spanning the gap. Germline V gives CDR1 ENHRY, CDR2 SYGVKD. CDR3 length equals 14 residues. The DNA for the CDR3 is TGTGCCATCAGTGAGTCGTCGGGGACCTACGAGCAGTACTTC. Amino acid sequence: CAISESSGTYEQYF.

The chain carries TRBV5-4 and TRBJ2-1, with 7 bases fitting TRBD1. The germline V gene has CDR1 SGHNT and CDR2 YYREEE (reference sequence). V shed 3 bases, J shed 0 bases, and the junction held 3 bases outside the gene matches. The CDR3 covers 15 residues. CDR3 nucleotide sequence: TGTGCCAGCAGCTCCGGGACAGCCTCCTACAATGAGCAGTTCTTC. This gives the protein CASSSGTASYNEQFF.

About this clone itself: Other DNA sequences in the same sample also yield this CDR3. This chain links TRBV9 with TRBJ2-1; 7 positions agree with TRBD2. V lost 0 bases, J lost 4 bases, and 7 bases stayed unmatched. Germline V gene sequence: CDR1 SGDLS, CDR2 YYNGEE. The CDR3 consists of 16 residues. The CDR3 DNA is TGTGCCAGCAGCGTAGAGGGGCTAGCGGATTACAATGAGCAGTTCTTC. This gives the protein CASSVEGLADYNEQFF.

In its sample, this clone was seen once. V usage is TRBV13 and J usage is TRBJ1-1; 7 bases are shared with TRBD1. J gave up 0 bases and V 4 bases, and 2 bases lay outside the gene matches. Germline CDR1 and CDR2: PRHDT and FYEKMQ (reference sequence). CDR3 length: 14 amino acids. The CDR3 sequence is CASSSGQMNTEAFF. The CDR3 nucleotides read TGTGCCAGCAGCTCGGGACAGATGAACACTGAAGCTTTCTTT.

A few counts support this clone. It is unclear where the CDR3 begins or ends on the DNA, so no DNA is shown, and the CDR3 is as TCRdb lists it. The chain uses TRBV12-5 and TRBJ1-3; whether TRBD1, the table's D call, matches the DNA was not checked. Including both end residues, the CDR3 is 12 amino acids long. Germline V gives CDR1 LGHNT, CDR2 FRNRAP. This CDR3 is CASGLVGQGAYF.

The chain uses TRBV14 and TRBJ2-7; 10 bases agree with TRBD1. Germline V CDR1 and CDR2: SGHDN, FVKESK. CDR3 size: 16 residues. With V trimmed by 2 bases and J by 3 bases, 7 bases remained unmatched. The CDR3 sequence is CASSQIGTGVRYEQYF. The CDR3 region has the DNA TGTGCCAGCAGCCAAATCGGGACAGGGGTCCGCTACGAGCAGTACTTC.

The rearrangement uses TRBV10-3 and TRBJ2-3; tentatively, D is TRBD2 (6 bases). Germline V gives CDR1 ENHRY, CDR2 SYGVKD. The CDR3 has 16 amino acids. The V end was cut by 0 bases, the J end by 5 bases, with 15 bases between. The CDR3 region has the DNA TGTGCCATCAGTGAGTCGTCCAGGGACTTCAAAGATACGCAGTATTTT. This sequence encodes CAISESSRDFKDTQYF.

V is TRBV9 and J is TRBJ2-3; 7 bases fit TRBD1. V lost 3 bases, J lost 1 base, and 5 bases stayed unmatched. The CDR3 covers 15 residues. CDR1 SGDLS and CDR2 YYNGEE come from the germline V gene. For the CDR3, the DNA is TGTGCCAGCAGCGCGCGAACAGGGGGCACAGATACGCAGTATTTT. Translating gives CASSARTGGTDTQYF.

The chain is built from TRBV29-1 and TRBJ2-3, with 7 bases lining up with TRBD1. Germline V gives CDR1 SQVTM, CDR2 ANQGSEA. CDR3 length: 13 amino acids. The V segment lost 3 bases and the J segment 10 bases; nucleotides outside the gene matches: 10. The CDR3 region is CSVDGTANGAQYF. As DNA, the CDR3 is TGCAGCGTTGACGGGACAGCTAACGGGGCGCAGTATTTT.

This clone was recorded once. CDR3 sequence (DNA): TGTGCCAGCAGTCCGCTAGCGGGAGGATTTGCTGAGCAGTTCTTC. It translates to CASSPLAGGFAEQFF. The genes are TRBV28 and TRBJ2-1; 11 nucleotides agree with TRBD2. Per the germline V gene, CDR1 is MDHEN and CDR2 is SYDVKM. The CDR3 loop spans 15 amino acids. After removal of 5 bases from V and 9 bases from J, the junction contained 9 bases not matched to a gene.

The V gene is TRBV7-2, the J gene TRBJ1-5, with D possibly being TRBD1 (5 bases). Per germline, CDR1 SGHTA and CDR2 FQGNSA. This CDR3 spans 15 amino acids. Trimming took off 1 base at V and 6 bases at J, with 13 bases between the two ends. The CDR3 reads CASSLVAGSGQPQHF. The DNA of the CDR3 is TGTGCCAGCAGCTTAGTGGCAGGGTCAGGTCAGCCCCAGCATTTT.

The chain has TRBV2 and TRBJ2-2; 8 bases match TRBD2. The V and J ends lost 8 bases and 6 bases, in that order; junction bases with no gene match: 11. Looked up from germline, CDR1 is SNHLY and CDR2 is FYNNEI. The CDR3 totals 15 residues. DNA for the CDR3: TGTGCCAGCCGACTCGGGACTAGTGGGCCCGGGGAGCTGTTTTTT. Its protein is CASRLGTSGPGELFF. Using reference TRBV2 and TRBJ2-2 for the parts outside the CDR3, the full variable domain is EPEVTQTPSHQVTQMGQEVILRCVPISNHLYFYWYRQILGQKVEFLVSFYNNEISEKSEIFDDQFSVERPDGSNFTLKIRSTKLEDSAMYFCASRLGTSGPGELFFGEGSRLTVL.

The CDR3 loop reads CASSLGAGNSYEQYF. The CDR3 bases are TGTGCCAGCAGCTTGGGGGCGGGCAACTCCTACGAGCAGTACTTC. V usage is TRBV7-2 and J usage is TRBJ2-7, with a possible D match to TRBD1 (6 bases). V was pared by 3 bases and J by 0 bases, with 12 bases between. CDR3 length: 15 amino acids. The germline V gene encodes CDR1 SGHTA and CDR2 FQGNSA. Complete variable domain (other parts from reference TRBV7-2 and TRBJ2-7): GAGVSQSPSNKVTEKGKDVELRCDPISGHTALYWYRQSLGQGLEFLIYFQGNSAPDKSGLPSDRFSAERTGGSVSTLTIQRTQQEDSAVYLCASSLGAGNSYEQYFGPGTRLTVT.

The chain carries TRBV29-1 and TRBJ1-2; no clear D gene. V lost 4 bases and J 3 bases, leaving 12 bases between the germline ends. Germline assignment: CDR1 SQVTM and CDR2 ANQGSEA. This CDR3 has 13 amino acids. The CDR3 here is CSVGRLTDYGYTF. CDR3 DNA sequence: TGCAGCGTTGGGCGACTTACGGACTATGGCTACACCTTC.

This clone was found once. The V and J genes are TRBV4-2 and TRBJ2-3; D is undetermined. The germline gives CDR1 LGHNA, CDR2 YNFKEQ. V lost 1 base, J lost 1 base, and 15 bases lay in between. The CDR3 sequence is 17 residues long. As DNA, the CDR3 is TGTGCCAGCAGCCAAGCCTCAGGCACTGATCGCACAGATACGCAGTATTTT. Residues: CASSQASGTDRTDTQYF.

The V gene is TRBV27, the J gene TRBJ2-7, with 8 bases lining up with TRBD2. The CDR3 covers 15 residues. Trimming took 5 bases from V and 2 from J; bases not matched to a gene: 8. Germline CDR1 MNHEY, CDR2 SMNVEV (reference sequence). The CDR3 is CASSPLISGTYEQYF. The CDR3 coding sequence is TGTGCCAGCAGTCCACTTATTAGCGGGACCTACGAGCAGTACTTC.

V gene TRBV7-9 combines with J gene TRBJ1-2; 7 bases agree with TRBD1. The CDR3 runs 13 residues. Losses at the gene ends were 5 bases for V and 9 bases for J; bases not matched to a gene: 9. Germline-derived CDR1 and CDR2 are SEHNR and FQNEAQ (reference sequence). The CDR3: CASSTRDSGRYTF. The CDR3 DNA reads TGTGCCAGCAGCACCCGGGACAGCGGTCGCTACACCTTC. The entire variable domain, with the rest obtained from reference TRBV7-9 and TRBJ1-2, is as follows: DTGVSQNPRHKITKRGQNVTFRCDPISEHNRLYWYRQTLGQGPEFLTYFQNEAQLEKSRLLSDRFSAERPKGSFSTLEIQRTEQGDSAMYLCASSTRDSGRYTFGSGTRLTVV.

The CDR3 sequence: CASSLSISGTSADTQYF. The CDR3 nucleotides read TGCGCCAGCAGCCTAAGCATCTCCGGGACTAGCGCAGATACGCAGTATTTT. V and J are TRBV4-1 and TRBJ2-3, with 10 bases aligning to TRBD2. The CDR3 is 17 amino acids. J gave up 4 bases and V 4 bases, and 11 bases lay outside the gene matches. CDR1 and CDR2 from the germline V gene are MGHRA and YSYEKL.

The chain links TRBV19 to TRBJ1-5; D call uncertain. Germline values: CDR1 LNHDA, CDR2 SQIVND (reference sequence). The CDR3 is made up of 14 amino acids. Trimming shortened V by 5 bases and J by 4 bases, and 12 bases separated the two germline ends. CDR3 nucleotide sequence: TGTGCCAGTAGTTTCCAGGCAGAGAATCAGCCCCAGCATTTT. As protein: CASSFQAENQPQHF.

The V call is TRBV18, the J call TRBJ2-2; 8 bases line up with TRBD1. The V gene end was trimmed by 4 bases and the J gene end by 9 bases; junction bases not matched to a gene: 10. CDR1 is KGHSH and CDR2 is LQKENI in the germline V gene. The CDR3 runs 15 residues. Here the CDR3 DNA reads TGTGCCAGCTCACTCACGACAGGGGTTGGTCGGGAGCTGTTTTTT. As protein: CASSLTTGVGRELFF.

V is TRBV27 and J is TRBJ2-5, with 9 bases lining up with TRBD1. Germline CDR1 and CDR2: MNHEY and SMNVEV (reference sequence). V trimming: 4 bases; J trimming: 2 bases; junction bases outside the gene matches: 5. The CDR3 spans 15 residues. In DNA, the CDR3 is TGTGCCAGCAGTTCCACGACAGGGGGGCAAGAGACCCAGTACTTC. It codes for CASSSTTGGQETQYF.

The chain uses TRBV18 and TRBJ1-4; D perhaps matches TRBD1 (6 bases). Trimming removed 5 bases from V and 6 bases from J, with 10 bases in between. This CDR3 region has 13 residues. The V gene's germline CDR1 is KGHSH and CDR2 LQKENI. CDR3: CASSGGSHEKLFF. In DNA, the CDR3 is TGTGCCAGCTCAGGGGGCTCCCATGAAAAACTGTTTTTT.

The J gene is TRBJ2-7, the V gene TRBV7-9; D is undetermined. Germline loops: CDR1 SEHNR, CDR2 FQNEAQ (reference sequence). Trimming stripped 2 bases from V and 4 bases from J, with 6 bases between. This CDR3 spans 12 amino acids. The CDR3 here is CASSLSTYEQYF. The CDR3 DNA is TGTGCCAGCAGCTTAAGCACTTACGAGCAGTACTTC.

The V and J genes are TRBV18 and TRBJ2-3, with TRBD2 matching over 7 bases. Germline CDR1 and CDR2: KGHSH and LQKENI. The CDR3 consists of 17 residues. V shed 3 bases and J 1 base; nucleotides not matched to a gene: 10. The CDR3 protein is CASSPNTGGGGTDTQYF. In DNA form, the CDR3 reads TGTGCCAGCTCACCCAATACGGGCGGGGGAGGCACAGATACGCAGTATTTT.